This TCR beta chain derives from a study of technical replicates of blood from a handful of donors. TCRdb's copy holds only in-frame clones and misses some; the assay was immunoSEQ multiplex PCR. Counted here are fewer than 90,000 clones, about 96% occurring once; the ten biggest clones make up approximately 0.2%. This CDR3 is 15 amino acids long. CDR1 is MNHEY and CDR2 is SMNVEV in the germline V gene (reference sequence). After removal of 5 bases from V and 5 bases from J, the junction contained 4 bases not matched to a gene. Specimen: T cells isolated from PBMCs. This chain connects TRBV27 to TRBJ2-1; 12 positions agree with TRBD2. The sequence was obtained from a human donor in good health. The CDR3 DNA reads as TGTGCCAGCAGTCCAAGACTAGCGGGAGACAATGAGCAGTTCTTC. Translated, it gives CASSPRLAGDNEQFF.